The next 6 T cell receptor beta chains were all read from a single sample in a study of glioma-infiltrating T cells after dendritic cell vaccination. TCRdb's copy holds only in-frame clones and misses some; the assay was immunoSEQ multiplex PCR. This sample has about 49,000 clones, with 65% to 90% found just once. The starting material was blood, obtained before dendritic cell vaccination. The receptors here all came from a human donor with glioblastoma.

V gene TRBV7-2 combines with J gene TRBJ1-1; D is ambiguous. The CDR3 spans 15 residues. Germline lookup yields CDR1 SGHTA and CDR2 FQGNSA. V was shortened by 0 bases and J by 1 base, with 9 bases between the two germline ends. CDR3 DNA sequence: TGTGCCAGCAGCTTAGCGGGGAGCGCGAACACTGAAGCTTTCTTT. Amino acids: CASSLAGSANTEAFF.

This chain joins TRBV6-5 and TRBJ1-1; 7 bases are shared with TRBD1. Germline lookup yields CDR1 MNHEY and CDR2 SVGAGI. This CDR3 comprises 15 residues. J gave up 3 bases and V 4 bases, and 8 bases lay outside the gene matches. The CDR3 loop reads CASSSSDRVDTEAFF. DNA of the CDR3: TGTGCCAGCAGTTCTTCCGACAGGGTGGACACTGAAGCTTTCTTT.

The CDR3 is CASSFTGVVNSPLHF. The CDR3 nucleotides read TGTGCCAGCAGCTTCACGGGGGTCGTTAATTCACCCCTCCACTTT. The chain couples TRBV7-8 to TRBJ1-6, with D possibly being TRBD1 (5 bases). V lost 3 bases and J lost 6, with 12 bases in between. CDR1 is SGHVS and CDR2 is FQNEAQ in the germline V gene. The CDR3 runs 15 residues.

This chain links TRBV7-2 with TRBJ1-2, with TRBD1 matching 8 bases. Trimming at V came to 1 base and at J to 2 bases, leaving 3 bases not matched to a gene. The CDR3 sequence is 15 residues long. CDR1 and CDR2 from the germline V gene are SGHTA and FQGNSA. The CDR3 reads CASSLGGTGNYGYTF. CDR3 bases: TGTGCCAGCAGCTTAGGGGGGACAGGCAACTATGGCTACACCTTC. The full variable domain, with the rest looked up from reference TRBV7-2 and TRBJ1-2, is GAGVSQSPSNKVTEKGKDVELRCDPISGHTALYWYRQSLGQGLEFLIYFQGNSAPDKSGLPSDRFSAERTGGSVSTLTIQRTQQEDSAVYLCASSLGGTGNYGYTFGSGTRLTVV.

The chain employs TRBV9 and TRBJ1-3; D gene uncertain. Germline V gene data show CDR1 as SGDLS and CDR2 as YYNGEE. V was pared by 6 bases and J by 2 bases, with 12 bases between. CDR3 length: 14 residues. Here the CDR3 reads CASTPNIPGNTIYF. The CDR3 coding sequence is TGTGCCAGCACCCCAAACATACCTGGAAACACCATATATTTT.

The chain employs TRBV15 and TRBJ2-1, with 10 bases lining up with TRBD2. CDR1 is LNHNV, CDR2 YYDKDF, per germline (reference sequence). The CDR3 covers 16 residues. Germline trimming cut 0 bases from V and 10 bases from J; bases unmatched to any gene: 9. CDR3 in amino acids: CATSREISGGTTEQFF. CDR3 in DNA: TGTGCCACCAGCAGAGAAATTAGCGGGGGGACAACCGAGCAGTTCTTC.